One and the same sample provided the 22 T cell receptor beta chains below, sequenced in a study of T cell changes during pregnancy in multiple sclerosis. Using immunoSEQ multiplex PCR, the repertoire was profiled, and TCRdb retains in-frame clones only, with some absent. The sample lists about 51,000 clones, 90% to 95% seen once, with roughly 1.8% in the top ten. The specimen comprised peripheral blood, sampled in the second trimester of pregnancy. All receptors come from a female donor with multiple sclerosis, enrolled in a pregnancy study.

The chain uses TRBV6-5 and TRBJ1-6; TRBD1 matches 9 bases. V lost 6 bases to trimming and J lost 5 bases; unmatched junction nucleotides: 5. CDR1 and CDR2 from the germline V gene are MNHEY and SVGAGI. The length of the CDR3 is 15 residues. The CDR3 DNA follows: TGTGCCAGCAGACCGGGACAGGGTCATAATTCACCCCTCCACTTT. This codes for CASRPGQGHNSPLHF.

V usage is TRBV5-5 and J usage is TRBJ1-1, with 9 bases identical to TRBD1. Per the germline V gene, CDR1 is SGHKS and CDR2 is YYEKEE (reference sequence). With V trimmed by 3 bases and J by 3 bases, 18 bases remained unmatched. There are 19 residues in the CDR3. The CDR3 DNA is TGTGCCAGCAGCTCGTCGTTGGGACAGGGTCTCATAATCGACACTGAAGCTTTCTTT. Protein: CASSSSLGQGLIIDTEAFF.

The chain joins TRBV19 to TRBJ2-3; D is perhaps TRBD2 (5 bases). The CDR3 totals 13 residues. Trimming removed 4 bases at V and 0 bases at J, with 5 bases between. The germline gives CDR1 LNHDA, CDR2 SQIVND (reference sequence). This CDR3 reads CASSSGSTDTQYF. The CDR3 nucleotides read TGTGCCAGTAGTAGCGGGAGCACAGATACGCAGTATTTT.

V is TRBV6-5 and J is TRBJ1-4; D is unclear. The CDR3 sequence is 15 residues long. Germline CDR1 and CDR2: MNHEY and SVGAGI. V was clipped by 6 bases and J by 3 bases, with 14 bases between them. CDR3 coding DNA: TGTGCCAGCAGCTTTCTCGGCCAGGCTAATGAAAAACTGTTTTTT. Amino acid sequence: CASSFLGQANEKLFF.

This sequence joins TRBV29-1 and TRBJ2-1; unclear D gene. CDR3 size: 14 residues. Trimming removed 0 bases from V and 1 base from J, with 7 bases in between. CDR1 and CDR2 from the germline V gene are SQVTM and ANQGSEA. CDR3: CSVEDYLSYNEQFF. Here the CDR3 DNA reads TGCAGCGTTGAAGACTACTTATCCTACAATGAGCAGTTCTTC.

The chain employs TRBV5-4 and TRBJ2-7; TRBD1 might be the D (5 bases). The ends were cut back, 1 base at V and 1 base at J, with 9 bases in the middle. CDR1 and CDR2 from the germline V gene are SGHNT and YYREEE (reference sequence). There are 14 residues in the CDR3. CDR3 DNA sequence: TGTGCCAGCAGCTTGCAGGGTGAGTCCTACGAGCAGTACTTC. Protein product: CASSLQGESYEQYF.

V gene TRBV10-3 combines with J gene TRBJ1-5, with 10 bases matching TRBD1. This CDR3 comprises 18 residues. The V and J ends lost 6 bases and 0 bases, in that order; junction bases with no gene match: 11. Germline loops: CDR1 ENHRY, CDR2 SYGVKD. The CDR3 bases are TGTGCCATCAGCCCCGGGACAGGGGACCTCTATAGCAATCAGCCCCAGCATTTT. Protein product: CAISPGTGDLYSNQPQHF.

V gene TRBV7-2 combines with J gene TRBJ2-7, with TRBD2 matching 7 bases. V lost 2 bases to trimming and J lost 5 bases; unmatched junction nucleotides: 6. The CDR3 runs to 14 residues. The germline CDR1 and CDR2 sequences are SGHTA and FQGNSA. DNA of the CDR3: TGTGCCAGCAGCTTACTAGCGGTAGGTGACGAGCAGTACTTC. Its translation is CASSLLAVGDEQYF.

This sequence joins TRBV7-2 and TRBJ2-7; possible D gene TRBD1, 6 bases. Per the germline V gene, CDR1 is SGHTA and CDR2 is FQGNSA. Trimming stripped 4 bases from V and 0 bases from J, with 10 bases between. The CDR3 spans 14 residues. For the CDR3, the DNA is TGTGCCAGCAGCTCTGACAGGAACTCCTACGAGCAGTACTTC. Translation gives CASSSDRNSYEQYF.

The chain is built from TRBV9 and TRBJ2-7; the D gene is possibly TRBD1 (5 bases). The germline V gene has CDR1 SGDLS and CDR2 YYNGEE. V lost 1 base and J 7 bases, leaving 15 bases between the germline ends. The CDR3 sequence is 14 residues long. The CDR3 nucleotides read TGTGCCAGCAGCGTAACAGGAACCTCTAAAGAGCAGTACTTC. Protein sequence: CASSVTGTSKEQYF.

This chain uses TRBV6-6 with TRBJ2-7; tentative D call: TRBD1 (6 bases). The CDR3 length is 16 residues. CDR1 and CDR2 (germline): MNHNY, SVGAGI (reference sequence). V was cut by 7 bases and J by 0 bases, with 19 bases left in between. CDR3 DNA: TGTGCCAGCAATGGCCTAAGTGACAGGAGCTCCTACGAGCAGTACTTC. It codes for CASNGLSDRSSYEQYF.

CDR3 amino acids: CASSISPSGANVLTF. The CDR3 DNA follows: TGCGCCAGCAGTATTTCTCCCTCTGGGGCCAACGTCCTGACTTTC. The J gene is TRBJ2-6, the V gene TRBV5-1; D is unresolved. The CDR3 extends over 15 amino acids. Germline values: CDR1 SGHRS, CDR2 YFSETQ. Trimming cost V 5 bases and J 0 bases, with 9 bases left between them.

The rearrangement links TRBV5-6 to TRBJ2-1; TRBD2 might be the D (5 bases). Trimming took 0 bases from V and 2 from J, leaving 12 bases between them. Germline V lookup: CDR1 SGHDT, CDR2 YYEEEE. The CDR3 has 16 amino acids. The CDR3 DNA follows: TGTGCCAGCAGCTTGGCCGTGGGAGCGGCCTACAATGAGCAGTTCTTC. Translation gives CASSLAVGAAYNEQFF.

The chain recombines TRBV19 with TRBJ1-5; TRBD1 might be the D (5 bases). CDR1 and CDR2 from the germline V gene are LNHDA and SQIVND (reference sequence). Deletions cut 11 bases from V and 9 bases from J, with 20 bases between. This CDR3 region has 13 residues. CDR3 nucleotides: TGTGCCCCTGTCAGCCGGGGGGGTGGGCCCCAGCATTTT. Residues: CAPVSRGGGPQHF.

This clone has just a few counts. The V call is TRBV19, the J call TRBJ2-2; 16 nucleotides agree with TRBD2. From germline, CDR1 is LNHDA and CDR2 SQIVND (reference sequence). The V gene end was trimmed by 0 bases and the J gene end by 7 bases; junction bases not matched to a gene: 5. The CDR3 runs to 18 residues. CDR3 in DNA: TGTGCCAGTAGTATAGATCGGGGACTAGCGGGAGGGCACGGGGAGCTGTTTTTT. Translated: CASSIDRGLAGGHGELFF. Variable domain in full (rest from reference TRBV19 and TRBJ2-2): DGGITQSPKYLFRKEGQNVTLSCEQNLNHDAMYWYRQDPGQGLRLIYYSQIVNDFQKGDIAEGYSVSREKKESFPLTVTSAQKNPTAFYLCASSIDRGLAGGHGELFFGEGSRLTVL.

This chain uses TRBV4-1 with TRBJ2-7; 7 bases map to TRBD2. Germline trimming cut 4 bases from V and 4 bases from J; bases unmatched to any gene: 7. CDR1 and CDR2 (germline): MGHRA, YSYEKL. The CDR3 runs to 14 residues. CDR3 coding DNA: TGCGCCAGCAGCCCGGTTGCGGGAGTTTACGAGCAGTACTTC. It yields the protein CASSPVAGVYEQYF.

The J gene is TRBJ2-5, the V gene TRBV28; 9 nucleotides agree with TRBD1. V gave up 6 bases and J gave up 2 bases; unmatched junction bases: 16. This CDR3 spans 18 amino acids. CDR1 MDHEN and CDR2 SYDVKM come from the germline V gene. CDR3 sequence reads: CASSPNLDRGNWQETQYF. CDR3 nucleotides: TGTGCCAGCAGCCCGAATTTGGACAGGGGCAATTGGCAAGAGACCCAGTACTTC.

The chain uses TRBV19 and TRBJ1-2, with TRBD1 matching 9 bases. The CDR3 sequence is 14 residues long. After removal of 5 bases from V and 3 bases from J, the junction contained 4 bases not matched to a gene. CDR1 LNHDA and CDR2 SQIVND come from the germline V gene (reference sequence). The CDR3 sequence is CASSVNRGHYGYTF. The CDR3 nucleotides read TGTGCCAGTAGTGTAAACAGGGGGCACTATGGCTACACCTTC.

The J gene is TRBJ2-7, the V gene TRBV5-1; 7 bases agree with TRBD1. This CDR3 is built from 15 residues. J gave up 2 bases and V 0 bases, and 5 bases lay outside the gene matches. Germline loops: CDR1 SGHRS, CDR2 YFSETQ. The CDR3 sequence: CASSLAAGGTYEQYF. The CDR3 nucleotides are TGCGCCAGCAGCTTGGCGGCAGGGGGAACCTACGAGCAGTACTTC.

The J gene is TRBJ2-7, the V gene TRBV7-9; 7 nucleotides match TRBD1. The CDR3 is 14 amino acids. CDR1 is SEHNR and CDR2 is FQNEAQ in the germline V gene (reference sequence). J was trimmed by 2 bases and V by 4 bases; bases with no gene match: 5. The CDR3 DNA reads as TGTGCCAGCAGCTCCCAGGGACAGACCTACGAGCAGTACTTC. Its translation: CASSSQGQTYEQYF.

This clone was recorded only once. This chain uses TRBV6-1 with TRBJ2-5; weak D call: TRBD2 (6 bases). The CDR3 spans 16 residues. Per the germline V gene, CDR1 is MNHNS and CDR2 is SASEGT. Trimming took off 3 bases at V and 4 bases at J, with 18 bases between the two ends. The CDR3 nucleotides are TGTGCCAGCAGTGAGGTTCCGGGACTGCCGAGAGAGACCCAGTACTTC. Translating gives CASSEVPGLPRETQYF.

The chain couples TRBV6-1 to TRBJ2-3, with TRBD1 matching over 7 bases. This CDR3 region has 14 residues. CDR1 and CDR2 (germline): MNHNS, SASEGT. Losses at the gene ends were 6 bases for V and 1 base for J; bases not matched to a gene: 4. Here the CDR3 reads CASRIDRGTDTQYF. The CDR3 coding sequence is TGTGCCAGCAGGATCGACAGGGGCACAGATACGCAGTATTTT.